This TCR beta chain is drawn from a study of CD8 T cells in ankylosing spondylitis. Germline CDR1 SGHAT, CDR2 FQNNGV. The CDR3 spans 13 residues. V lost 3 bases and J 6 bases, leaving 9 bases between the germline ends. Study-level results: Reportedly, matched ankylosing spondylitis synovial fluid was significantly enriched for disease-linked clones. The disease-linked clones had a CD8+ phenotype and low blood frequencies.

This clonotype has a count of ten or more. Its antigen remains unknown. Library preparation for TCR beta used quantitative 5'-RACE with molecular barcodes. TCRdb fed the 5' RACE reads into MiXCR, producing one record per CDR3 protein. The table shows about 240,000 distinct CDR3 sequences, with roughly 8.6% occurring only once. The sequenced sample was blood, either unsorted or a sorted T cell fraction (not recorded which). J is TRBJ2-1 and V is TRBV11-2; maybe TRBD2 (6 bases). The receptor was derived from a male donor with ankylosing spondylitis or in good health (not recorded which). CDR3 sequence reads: CASSLEGFNEQFF. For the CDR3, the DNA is TGTGCCAGCAGCTTGGAGGGGTTCAATGAGCAGTTCTTC.